The T cell receptor beta chain under discussion was sequenced for a study of cytomegalovirus exposure and HLA in healthy donors. Study observations and caveats: Later analysis associated a missense DCLRE1C variant with TCR beta V- and J-gene trimming. Previously analyzed data showed that most TCR beta V segments were productive at a frequency of about 87% or about 30%. Most of the CMV-associated TCR beta chains (in a later analysis) appeared to be HLA-restricted. In a later analysis, parvovirus B19, influenza, CMV and Epstein-Barr virus appeared linked to several top co-occurrence clusters.

Primers for the PCR totalled 60 Vbeta and 13 Jbeta. Produced via immunoSEQ multiplex PCR; TCRdb's table is partial and in-frame only. The data contain 90,000 or so clones, over 65% of them seen just once; the ten biggest clones take up roughly a sixth. V was clipped by 1 base and J by 4 bases, with 17 bases between them. CDR3 length equals 16 residues. CDR1 is SGHDN and CDR2 is FVKESK in the germline V gene. As concerns this clone: The antigen remains undetermined.

The sample taken for sequencing was PBMCs. This receptor was identified in a woman between 18 and 30 years old in good health and CMV-seropositive. The gene calls are TRBV14 and TRBJ2-7; a weak D match, TRBD2 (6 bases). CDR3 sequence: CASSQVPLARSYEQYF. In DNA, the CDR3 is TGTGCCAGCAGCCAAGTGCCCCTAGCGCGGTCTTACGAGCAGTACTTC. Drawing the rest from reference TRBV14 and TRBJ2-7, the complete variable domain is EAGVTQFPSHSVIEKGQTVTLRCDPISGHDNLYWYRRVMGKEIKFLLHFVKESKQDESGMPNNRFLAERTGGTYSTLKVQPAELEDSGVYFCASSQVPLARSYEQYFGPGTRLTVT.